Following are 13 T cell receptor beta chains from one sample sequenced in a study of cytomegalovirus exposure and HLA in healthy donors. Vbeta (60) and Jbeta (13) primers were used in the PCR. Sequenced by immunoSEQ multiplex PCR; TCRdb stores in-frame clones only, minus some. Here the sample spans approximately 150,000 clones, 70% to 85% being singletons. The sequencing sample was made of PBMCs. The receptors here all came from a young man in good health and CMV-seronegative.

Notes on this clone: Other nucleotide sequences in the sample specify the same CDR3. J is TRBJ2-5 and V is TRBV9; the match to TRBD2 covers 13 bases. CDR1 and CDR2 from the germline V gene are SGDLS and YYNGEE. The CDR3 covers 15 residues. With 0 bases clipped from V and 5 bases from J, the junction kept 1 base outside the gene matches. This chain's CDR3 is CASSVVGLAGETQYF. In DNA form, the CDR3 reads TGTGCCAGCAGCGTAGTGGGACTAGCGGGGGAGACCCAGTACTTC.

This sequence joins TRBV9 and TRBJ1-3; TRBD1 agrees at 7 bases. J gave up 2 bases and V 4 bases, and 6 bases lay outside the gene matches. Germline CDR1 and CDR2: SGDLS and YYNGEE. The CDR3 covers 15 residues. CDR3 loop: CASSQGGSTGNTIYF. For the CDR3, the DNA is TGTGCCAGCAGCCAAGGGGGCAGTACTGGAAACACCATATATTTT.

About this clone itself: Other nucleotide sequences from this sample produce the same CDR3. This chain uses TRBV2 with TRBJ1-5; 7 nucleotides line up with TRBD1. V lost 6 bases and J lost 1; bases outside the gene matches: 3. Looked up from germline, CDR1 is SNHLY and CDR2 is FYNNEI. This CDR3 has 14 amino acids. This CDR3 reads CASRTGLSNQPQHF. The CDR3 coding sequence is TGTGCCAGCAGGACAGGGTTGAGCAATCAGCCCCAGCATTTT. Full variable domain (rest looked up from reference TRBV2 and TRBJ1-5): EPEVTQTPSHQVTQMGQEVILRCVPISNHLYFYWYRQILGQKVEFLVSFYNNEISEKSEIFDDQFSVERPDGSNFTLKIRSTKLEDSAMYFCASRTGLSNQPQHFGDGTRLSIL.

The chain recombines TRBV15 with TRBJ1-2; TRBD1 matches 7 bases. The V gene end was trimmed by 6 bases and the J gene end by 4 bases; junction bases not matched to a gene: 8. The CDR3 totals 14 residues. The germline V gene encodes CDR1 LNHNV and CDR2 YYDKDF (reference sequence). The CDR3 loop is CATRTNPGGYGYTF. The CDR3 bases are TGTGCCACCAGGACGAACCCAGGGGGCTATGGCTACACCTTC.

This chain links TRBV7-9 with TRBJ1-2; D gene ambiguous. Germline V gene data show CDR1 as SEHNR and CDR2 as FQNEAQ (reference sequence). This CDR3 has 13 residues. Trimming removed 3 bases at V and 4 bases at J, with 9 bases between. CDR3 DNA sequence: TGTGCCAGCAGCTTTCAGGCCCTCTATGGCTACACCTTC. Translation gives CASSFQALYGYTF.

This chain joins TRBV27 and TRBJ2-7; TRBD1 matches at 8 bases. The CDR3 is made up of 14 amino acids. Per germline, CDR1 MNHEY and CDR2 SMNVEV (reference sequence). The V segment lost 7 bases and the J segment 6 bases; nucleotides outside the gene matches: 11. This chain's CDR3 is CASKMTGELREQYF. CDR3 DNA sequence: TGTGCCAGCAAAATGACAGGGGAGTTACGCGAGCAGTACTTC.

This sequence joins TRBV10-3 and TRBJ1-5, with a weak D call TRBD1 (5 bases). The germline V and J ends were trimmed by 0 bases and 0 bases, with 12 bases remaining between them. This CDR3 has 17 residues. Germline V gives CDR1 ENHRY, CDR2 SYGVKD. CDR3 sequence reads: CAISESRGRDSNQPQHF. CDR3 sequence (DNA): TGTGCCATCAGTGAGTCTAGGGGCAGGGATAGCAATCAGCCCCAGCATTTT.

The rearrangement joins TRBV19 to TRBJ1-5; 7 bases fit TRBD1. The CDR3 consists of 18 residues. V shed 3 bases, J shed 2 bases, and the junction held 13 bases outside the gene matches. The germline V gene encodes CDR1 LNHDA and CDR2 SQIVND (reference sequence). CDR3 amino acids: CASSIPQGPGVGNQPQHF. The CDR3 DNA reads TGTGCCAGTAGTATCCCACAGGGGCCGGGAGTAGGCAATCAGCCCCAGCATTTT.

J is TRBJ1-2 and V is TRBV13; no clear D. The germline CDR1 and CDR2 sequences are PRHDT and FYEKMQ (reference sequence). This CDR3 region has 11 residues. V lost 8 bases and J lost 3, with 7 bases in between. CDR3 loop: CASSPDYGYTF. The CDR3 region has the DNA TGTGCCAGCTCCCCAGACTATGGCTACACCTTC.

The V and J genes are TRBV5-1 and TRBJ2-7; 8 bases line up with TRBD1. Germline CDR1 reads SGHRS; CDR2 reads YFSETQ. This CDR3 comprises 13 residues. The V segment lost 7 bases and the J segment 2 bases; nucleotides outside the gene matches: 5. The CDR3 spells CASSETGAYEQYF. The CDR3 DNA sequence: TGCGCCAGCTCGGAGACAGGGGCCTACGAGCAGTACTTC.

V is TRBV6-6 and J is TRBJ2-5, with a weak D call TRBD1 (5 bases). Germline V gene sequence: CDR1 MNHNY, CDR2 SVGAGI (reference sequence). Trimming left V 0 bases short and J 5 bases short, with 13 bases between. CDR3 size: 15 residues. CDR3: CASSYSKGFRETQYF. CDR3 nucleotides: TGTGCCAGCAGTTACTCGAAGGGGTTCCGGGAGACCCAGTACTTC.

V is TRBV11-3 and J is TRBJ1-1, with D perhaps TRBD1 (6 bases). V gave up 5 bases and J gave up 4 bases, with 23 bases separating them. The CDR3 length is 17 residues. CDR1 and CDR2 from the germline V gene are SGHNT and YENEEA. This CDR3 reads CASSGGEGELSGTEAFF. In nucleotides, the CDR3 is TGTGCCAGCAGCGGCGGCGAGGGGGAACTATCTGGCACTGAAGCTTTCTTT.

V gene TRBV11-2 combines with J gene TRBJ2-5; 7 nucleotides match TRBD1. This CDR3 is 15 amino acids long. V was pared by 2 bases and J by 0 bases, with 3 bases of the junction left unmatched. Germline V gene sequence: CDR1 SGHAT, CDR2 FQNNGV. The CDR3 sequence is CASSLRDSHQETQYF. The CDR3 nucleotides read TGTGCCAGCAGCTTAAGGGACAGTCACCAAGAGACCCAGTACTTC.